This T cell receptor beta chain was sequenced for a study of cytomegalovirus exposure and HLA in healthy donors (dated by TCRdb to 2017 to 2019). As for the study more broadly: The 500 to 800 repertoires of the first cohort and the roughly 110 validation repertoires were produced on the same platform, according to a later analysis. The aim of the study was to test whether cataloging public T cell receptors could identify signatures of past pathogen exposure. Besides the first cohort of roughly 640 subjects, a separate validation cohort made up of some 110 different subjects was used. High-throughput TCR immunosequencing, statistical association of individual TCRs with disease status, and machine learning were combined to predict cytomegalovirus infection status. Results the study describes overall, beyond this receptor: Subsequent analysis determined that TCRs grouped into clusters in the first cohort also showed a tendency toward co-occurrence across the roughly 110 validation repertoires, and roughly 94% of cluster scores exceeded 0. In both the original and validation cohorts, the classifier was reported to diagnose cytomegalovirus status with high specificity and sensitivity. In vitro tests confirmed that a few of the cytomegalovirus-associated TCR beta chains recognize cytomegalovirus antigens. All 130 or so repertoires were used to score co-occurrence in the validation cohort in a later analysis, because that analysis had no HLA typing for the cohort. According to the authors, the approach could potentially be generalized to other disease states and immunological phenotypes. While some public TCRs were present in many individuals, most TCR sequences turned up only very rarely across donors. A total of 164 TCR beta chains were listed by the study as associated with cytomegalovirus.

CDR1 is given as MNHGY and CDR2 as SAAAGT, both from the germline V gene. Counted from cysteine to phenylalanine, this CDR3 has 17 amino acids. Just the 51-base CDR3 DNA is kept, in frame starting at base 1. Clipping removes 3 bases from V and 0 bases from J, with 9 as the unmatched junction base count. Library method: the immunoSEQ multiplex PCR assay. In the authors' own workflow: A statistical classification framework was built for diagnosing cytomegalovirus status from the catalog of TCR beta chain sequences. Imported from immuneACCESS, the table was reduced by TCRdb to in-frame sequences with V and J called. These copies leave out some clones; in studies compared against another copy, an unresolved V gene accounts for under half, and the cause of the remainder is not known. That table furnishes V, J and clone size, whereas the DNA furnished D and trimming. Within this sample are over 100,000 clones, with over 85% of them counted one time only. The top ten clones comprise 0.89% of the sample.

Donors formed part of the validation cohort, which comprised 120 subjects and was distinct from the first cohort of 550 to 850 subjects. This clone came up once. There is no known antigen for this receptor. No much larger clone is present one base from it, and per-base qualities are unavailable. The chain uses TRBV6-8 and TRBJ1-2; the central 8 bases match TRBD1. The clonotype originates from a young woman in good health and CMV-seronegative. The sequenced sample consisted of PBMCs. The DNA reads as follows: TGTGCCAGCAGTTATACGGACAGGGTGGCCCCTAACTATGGCTACACCTTC. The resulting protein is CASSYTDRVAPNYGYTF.